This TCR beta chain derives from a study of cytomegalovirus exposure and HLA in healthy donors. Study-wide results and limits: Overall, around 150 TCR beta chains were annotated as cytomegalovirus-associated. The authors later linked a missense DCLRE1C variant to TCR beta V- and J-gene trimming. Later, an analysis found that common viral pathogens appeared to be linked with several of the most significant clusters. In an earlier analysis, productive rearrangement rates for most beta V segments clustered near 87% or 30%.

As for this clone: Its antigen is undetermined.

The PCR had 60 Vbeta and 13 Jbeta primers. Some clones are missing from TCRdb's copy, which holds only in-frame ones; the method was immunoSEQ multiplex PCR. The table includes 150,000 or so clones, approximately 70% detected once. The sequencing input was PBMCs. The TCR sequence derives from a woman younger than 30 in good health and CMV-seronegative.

CDR3 coding DNA: TGTGCCAGTAGTCTAGCGGGAGGGTGGGATGAGCAGTTCTTC. It yields the protein CASSLAGGWDEQFF. V and J are TRBV19 and TRBJ2-1, with TRBD2 identical over 12 bases. This CDR3 contains 14 residues. The V gene's germline CDR1 is LNHDA and CDR2 SQIVND (reference sequence). The V gene end was trimmed by 5 bases and the J gene end by 8 bases; junction bases not matched to a gene: 4.